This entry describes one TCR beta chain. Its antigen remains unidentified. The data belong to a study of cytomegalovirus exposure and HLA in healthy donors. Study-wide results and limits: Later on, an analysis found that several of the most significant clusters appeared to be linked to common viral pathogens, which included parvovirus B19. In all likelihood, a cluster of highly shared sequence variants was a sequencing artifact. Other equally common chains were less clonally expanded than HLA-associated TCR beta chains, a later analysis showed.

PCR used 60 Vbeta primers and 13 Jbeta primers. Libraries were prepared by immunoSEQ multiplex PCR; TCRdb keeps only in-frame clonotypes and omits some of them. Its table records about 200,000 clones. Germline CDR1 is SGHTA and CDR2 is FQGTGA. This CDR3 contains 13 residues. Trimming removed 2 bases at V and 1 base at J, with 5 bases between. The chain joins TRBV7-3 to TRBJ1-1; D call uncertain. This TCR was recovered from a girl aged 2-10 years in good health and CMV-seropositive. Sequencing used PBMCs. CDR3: CASSLARNTEAFF. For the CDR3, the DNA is TGTGCCAGCAGCTTAGCCAGGAACACTGAAGCTTTCTTT.